This T cell receptor beta chain was sequenced in a study of blood T cell repertoires in COVID-19 (dated by TCRdb to 2018 to 2020). Regarding the complete study: Samples from collaborators originated in the United States, Italy and Spain and spanned both the acute and convalescent phases of COVID-19. The repertoires were released in a freely available public database meant as a resource for research on the immune response to SARS-CoV-2. Subjects who had been exposed to COVID-19, were actively infected with it, or had recovered from it provided the deeply sampled blood TCRbeta repertoires that made up the dataset. Samples came from the ongoing ImmuneRACE study (first 160 participants) plus 1,254 subjects from 6 global collaborators. Where available, HLA class I and class II types were taken from metadata supplied by the sample provider and were not determined by assay-based typing. A de-identified subject ID, COVID-19 status, age in years and sex were almost always included in the sample metadata. The material from the prospective study consisted of cDNA or gDNA derived from T cells, B-cell-depleted T cells, or PBMCs.

On this clone itself: Its antigen is currently not known. No quality values exist for individual bases; no much larger clone is one base distant.

The V and J ends are trimmed by 7 bases and 8 bases, leaving 18 bases between them. The CDR3 has 15 amino acids, counting the end cysteine and phenylalanine. Here the CDR3 DNA is all that survives: 45 bases in frame from base 1. Based on the germline V gene (reference sequence), the CDR1 and CDR2 sequences are LNHDA and SQIVND. The immunoSEQ Assay, a bias-controlled multiplex PCR, was used to amplify TCRbeta CDR3 regions from genomic DNA. The published analysis was carried out like this. Nucleated cell counts per sample were estimated from amplification of reference gene primers within the assay. To quantify the absolute abundance of each unique TCRbeta CDR3 rearrangement, sequence reads were collapsed and filtered. Productive Simpson clonality was computed per sample as the square root of Simpson's diversity index over productive rearrangements. The source is immuneACCESS, and TCRdb retained only in-frame sequences with V and J called. Part of the clones is not carried over; for the studies checked, unresolved V genes explain less than half of this, and the remainder is unexplained. V and J calls and clone size are copied from that table; D and trimming were computed from the DNA. This sample lists around 300,000 clones; around 90% were detected once. The ten largest clones represent less than 0.95% of the sample.

The investigation overall reported the following: The quantity of clinical and demographic metadata differed by source and by participant and was supplied without curation.

Another Seattle source contributed samples from volunteer blood donors who had recovered from COVID-19. Each collaborating institution followed its own protocols to collect whole blood in K2EDTA tubes. For TCRbeta analysis, collaborators shipped samples in one of three forms: frozen whole blood, isolated PBMCs, or DNA extracted from either of those sample types. The specimen was peripheral blood. The sequence came from a woman between 40 and 55 years old who had recovered from COVID-19. The V and J segments used are TRBV19 and TRBJ1-6; D gene: possibly TRBD1, on 6 matching bases. The DNA sequence is TGTGCCAGTAACCACGGACAGTACATTGATTCACCCCTCCACTTT. Translated, it gives CASNHGQYIDSPLHF.